The table lists the clone carrying this T cell receptor beta chain with a count of one. Sampled while nominally healthy, donors likely had unrecorded immune exposures. This record belongs to a study of cytomegalovirus exposure and HLA in healthy donors. Primers for the PCR totalled 60 Vbeta and 13 Jbeta. In the authors' workflow: Unique TCR beta chains numbered roughly 80 million in a later analysis, with around 10 million shared. Produced via immunoSEQ multiplex PCR; TCRdb's table is partial and in-frame only. V, J and clone size were drawn from that table, and D and trimming were deduced from the DNA. Among roughly 86,000 clones, 75% to 80% were seen once, and the ten largest hold approximately 6%. The material sequenced was PBMCs. This sequence originates from a female donor in good health and CMV-seronegative.

CDR3 in amino acids: CASSPTGALYEQYF. The DNA of the CDR3 is TGTGCCAGCAGCCCGACAGGGGCCCTATACGAGCAGTACTTC. V and J are TRBV28 and TRBJ2-7; 8 bases fit TRBD1. The CDR3 is 14 amino acids. Germline CDR1 is MDHEN and CDR2 is SYDVKM. V was pared by 6 bases and J by 4 bases, with 8 bases of the junction left unmatched.